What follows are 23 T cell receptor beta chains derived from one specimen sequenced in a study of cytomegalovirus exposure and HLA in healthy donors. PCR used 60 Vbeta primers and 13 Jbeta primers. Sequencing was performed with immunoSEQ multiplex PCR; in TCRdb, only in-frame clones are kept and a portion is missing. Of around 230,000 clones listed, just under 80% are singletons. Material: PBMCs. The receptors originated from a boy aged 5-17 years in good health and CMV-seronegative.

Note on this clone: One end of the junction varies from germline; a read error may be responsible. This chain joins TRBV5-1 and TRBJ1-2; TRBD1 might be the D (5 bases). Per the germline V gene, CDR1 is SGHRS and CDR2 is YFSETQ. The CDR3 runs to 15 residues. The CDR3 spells CASSLDNMGDYGCTF. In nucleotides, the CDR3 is TGCGCCAGCAGTTTGGACAACATGGGAGACTATGGCTGCACCTTC.

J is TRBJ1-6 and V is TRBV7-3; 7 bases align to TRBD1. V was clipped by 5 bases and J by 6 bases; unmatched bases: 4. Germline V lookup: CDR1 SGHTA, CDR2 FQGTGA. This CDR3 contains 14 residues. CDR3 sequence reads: CASSRQGGNSPLHF. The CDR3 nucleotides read TGTGCCAGCAGCCGACAGGGAGGTAATTCACCCCTCCACTTT. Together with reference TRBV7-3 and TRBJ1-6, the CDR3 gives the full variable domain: GAGVSQTPSNKVTEKGKYVELRCDPISGHTALYWYRQSLGQGPEFLIYFQGTGAADDSGLPNDRFFAVRPEGSVSTLKIQRTERGDSAVYLCASSRQGGNSPLHFGNGTRLTVT.

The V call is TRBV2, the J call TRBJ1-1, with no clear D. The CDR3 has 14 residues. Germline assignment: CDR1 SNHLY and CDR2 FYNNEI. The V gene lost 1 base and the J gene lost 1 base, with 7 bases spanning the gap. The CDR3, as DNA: TGTGCCAGCAGTGAAGGGAGGAGGAACACTGAAGCTTTCTTT. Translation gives CASSEGRRNTEAFF.

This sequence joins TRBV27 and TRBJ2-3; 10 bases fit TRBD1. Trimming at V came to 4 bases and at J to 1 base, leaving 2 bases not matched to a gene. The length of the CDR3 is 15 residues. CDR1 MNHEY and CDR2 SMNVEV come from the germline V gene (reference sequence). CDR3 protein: CASSSGTGGTDTQYF. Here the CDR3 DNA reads TGTGCCAGCAGTTCCGGGACAGGGGGCACAGATACGCAGTATTTT.

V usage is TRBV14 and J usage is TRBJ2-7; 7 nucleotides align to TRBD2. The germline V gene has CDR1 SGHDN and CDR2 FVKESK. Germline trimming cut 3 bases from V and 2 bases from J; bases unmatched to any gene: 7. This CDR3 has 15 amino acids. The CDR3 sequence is CASSHGGIPPYEQYF. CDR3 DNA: TGTGCCAGCAGCCACGGGGGGATTCCACCCTACGAGCAGTACTTC.

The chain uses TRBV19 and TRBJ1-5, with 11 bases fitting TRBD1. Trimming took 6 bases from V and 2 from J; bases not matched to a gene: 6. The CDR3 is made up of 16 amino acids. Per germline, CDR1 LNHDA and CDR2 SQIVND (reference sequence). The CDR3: CASSMDRGPGNQPQHF. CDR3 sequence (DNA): TGTGCCAGTAGCATGGACAGGGGGCCGGGCAATCAGCCCCAGCATTTT.

The CDR3 loop is CASSSSGGPYNEQFF. The DNA for the CDR3 is TGTGCCAGCAGTTCTAGCGGGGGGCCATACAATGAGCAGTTCTTC. V is TRBV6-4 and J is TRBJ2-1, with 11 bases lining up with TRBD2. Germline loops: CDR1 MRHNA, CDR2 SNTAGT. The trim removed 5 bases at V and 4 bases at J, leaving 4 bases unmatched. The CDR3 is 15 amino acids.

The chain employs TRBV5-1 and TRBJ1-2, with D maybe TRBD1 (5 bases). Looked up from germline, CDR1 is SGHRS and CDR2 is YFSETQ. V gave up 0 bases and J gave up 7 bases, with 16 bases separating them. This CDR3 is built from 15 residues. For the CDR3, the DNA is TGCGCCAGCAGCTTGGCGGTGGGCAGGGCCCGTGGCTACACCTTC. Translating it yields CASSLAVGRARGYTF.

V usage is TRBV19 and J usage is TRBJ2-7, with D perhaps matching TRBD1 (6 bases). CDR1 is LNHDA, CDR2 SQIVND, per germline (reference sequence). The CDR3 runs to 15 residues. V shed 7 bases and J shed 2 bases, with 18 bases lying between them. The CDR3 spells CASTAGAGVTYEQYF. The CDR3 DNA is TGTGCCAGTACCGCCGGGGCAGGGGTAACCTACGAGCAGTACTTC.

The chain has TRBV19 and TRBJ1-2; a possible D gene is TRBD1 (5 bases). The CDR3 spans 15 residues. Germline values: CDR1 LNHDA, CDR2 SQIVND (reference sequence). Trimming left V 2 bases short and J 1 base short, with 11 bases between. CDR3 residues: CASSISLTDNYGYTF. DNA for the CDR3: TGTGCCAGTAGTATATCCCTGACAGATAACTATGGCTACACCTTC.

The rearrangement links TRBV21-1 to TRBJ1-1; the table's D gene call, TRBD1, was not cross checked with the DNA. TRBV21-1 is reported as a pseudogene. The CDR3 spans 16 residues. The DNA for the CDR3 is TGTGCCAGCGCCCTAGGGGACAGGGGGCTTCCCACTGAAGCTTTCTTT. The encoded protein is CASALGDRGLPTEAFF.

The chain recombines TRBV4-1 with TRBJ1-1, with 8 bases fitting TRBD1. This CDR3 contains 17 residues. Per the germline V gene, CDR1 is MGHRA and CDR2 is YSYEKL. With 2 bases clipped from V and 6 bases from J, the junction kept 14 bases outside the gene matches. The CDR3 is CASSQLLQSQGAAEAFF. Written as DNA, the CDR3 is TGCGCCAGCAGCCAACTCCTCCAATCTCAGGGGGCCGCTGAAGCTTTCTTT.

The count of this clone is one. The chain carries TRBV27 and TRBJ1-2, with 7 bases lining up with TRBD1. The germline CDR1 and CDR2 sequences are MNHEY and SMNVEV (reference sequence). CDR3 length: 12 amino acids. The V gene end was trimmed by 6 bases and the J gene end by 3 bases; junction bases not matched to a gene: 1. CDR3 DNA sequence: TGTGCCAGCAGGGGACAGTACTATGGCTACACCTTC. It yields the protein CASRGQYYGYTF.

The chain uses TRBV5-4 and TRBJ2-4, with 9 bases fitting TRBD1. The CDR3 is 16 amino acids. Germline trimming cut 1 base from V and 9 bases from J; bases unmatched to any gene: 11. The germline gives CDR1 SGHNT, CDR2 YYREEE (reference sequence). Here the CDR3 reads CASSLMKQGARSIQYF. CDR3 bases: TGTGCCAGCAGCTTGATGAAACAGGGGGCGCGGAGCATTCAGTACTTC. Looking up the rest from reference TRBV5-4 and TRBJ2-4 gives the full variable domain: ETGVTQSPTHLIKTRGQQVTLRCSSQSGHNTVSWYQQALGQGPQFIFQYYREEENGRGNFPPRFSGLQFPNYSSELNVNALELDDSALYLCASSLMKQGARSIQYFGAGTRLSVL.

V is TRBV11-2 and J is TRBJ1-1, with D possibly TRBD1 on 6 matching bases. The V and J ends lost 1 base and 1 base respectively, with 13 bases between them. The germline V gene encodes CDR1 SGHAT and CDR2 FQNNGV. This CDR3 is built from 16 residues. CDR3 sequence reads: CASSLVGGRGNTEAFF. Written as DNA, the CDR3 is TGTGCCAGCAGCTTAGTAGGGGGAAGGGGGAACACTGAAGCTTTCTTT.

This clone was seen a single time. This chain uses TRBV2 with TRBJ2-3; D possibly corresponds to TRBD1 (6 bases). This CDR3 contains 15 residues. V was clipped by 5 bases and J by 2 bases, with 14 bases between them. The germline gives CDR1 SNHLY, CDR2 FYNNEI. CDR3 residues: CASSLVDRPTDTQYF. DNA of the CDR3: TGTGCCAGCAGTCTCGTAGACAGGCCCACAGATACGCAGTATTTT.

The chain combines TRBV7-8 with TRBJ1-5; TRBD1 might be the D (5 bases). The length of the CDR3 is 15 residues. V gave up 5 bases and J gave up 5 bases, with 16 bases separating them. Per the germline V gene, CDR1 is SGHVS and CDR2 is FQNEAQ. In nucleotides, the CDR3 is TGTGCCAGCAGCCTACTCCAGGGAGGATATCAGCCCCAGCATTTT. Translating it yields CASSLLQGGYQPQHF.

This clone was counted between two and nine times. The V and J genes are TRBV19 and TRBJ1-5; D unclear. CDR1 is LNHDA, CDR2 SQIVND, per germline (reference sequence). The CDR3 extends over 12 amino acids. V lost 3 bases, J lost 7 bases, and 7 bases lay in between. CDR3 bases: TGTGCCAGTAGTATCCTGACACAGCCCCAGCATTTT. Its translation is CASSILTQPQHF.

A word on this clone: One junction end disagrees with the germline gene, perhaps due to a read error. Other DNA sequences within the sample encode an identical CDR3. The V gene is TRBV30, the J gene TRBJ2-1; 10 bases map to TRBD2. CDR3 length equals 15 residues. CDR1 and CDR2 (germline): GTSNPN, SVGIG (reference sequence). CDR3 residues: CAWSPLAGGFNEQFF. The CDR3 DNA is TGCGCCTGGAGCCCCTTAGCGGGAGGATTCAATGAGCAGTTCTTC.

The CDR3 DNA sequence: TGTGCCAGCAGCTTGAGAGGGACACCCCGCGAGTACTTC. Protein: CASSLRGTPREYF. The chain links TRBV5-6 to TRBJ2-7, with a weak D call TRBD1 (6 bases). The CDR3 has 13 residues. Germline lookup yields CDR1 SGHDT and CDR2 YYEEEE. V dropped 1 base and J dropped 11 bases, with 16 bases sitting between them. Looking up the rest from reference TRBV5-6 and TRBJ2-7 gives the full variable domain: DAGVTQSPTHLIKTRGQQVTLRCSPKSGHDTVSWYQQALGQGPQFIFQYYEEEERQRGNFPDRFSGHQFPNYSSELNVNALLLGDSALYLCASSLRGTPREYFGPGTRLTVT.

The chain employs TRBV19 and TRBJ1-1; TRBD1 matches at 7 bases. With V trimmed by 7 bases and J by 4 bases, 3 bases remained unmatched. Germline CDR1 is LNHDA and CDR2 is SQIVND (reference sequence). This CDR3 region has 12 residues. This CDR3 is CASTGQPTEAFF. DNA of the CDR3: TGTGCCAGTACGGGACAGCCCACTGAAGCTTTCTTT.

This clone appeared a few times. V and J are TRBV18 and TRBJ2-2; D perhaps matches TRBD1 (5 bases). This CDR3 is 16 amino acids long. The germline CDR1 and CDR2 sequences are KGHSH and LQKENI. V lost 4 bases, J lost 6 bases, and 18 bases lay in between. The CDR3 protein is CASSLQGAHISGELFF. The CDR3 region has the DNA TGTGCCAGCTCACTTCAAGGGGCGCATATCTCCGGGGAGCTGTTTTTT.

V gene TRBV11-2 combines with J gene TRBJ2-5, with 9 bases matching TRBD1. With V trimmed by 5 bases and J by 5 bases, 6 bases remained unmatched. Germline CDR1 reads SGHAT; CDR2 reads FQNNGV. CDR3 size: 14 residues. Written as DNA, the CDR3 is TGTGCCAGCAGCCGATGGGGACAGGGTGAGACCCAGTACTTC. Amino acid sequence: CASSRWGQGETQYF.